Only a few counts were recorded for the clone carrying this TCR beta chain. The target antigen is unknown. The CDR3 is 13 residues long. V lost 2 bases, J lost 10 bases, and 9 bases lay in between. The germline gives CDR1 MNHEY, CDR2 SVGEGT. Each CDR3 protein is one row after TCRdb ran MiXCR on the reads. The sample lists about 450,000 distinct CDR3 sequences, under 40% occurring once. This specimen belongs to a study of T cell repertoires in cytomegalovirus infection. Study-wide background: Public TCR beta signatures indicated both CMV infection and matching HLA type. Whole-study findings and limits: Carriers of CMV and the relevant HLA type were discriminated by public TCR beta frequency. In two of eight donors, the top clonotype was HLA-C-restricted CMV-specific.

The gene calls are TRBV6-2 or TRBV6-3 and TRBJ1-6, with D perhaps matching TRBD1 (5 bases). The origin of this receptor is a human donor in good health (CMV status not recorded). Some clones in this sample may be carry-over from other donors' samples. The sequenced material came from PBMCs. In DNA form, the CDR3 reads TGTGCCAGCAGTTACGAGGGGTACTCACCCCTCCACTTT. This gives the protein CASSYEGYSPLHF.